The 18 T cell receptor beta chains listed next were all sequenced from one sample in a study of control samples from healthy donors and cancer patients. Profiled with immunoSEQ multiplex PCR; TCRdb holds only in-frame clones, not every one. This repertoire shows under 150,000 clones, 88% found once; its top ten account for 2.3%. Specimen: blood. The receptors here all came from a woman between 65 and 79 years old in good health.

The V gene is TRBV5-1, the J gene TRBJ1-2; unclear D gene. Germline CDR1 is SGHRS and CDR2 is YFSETQ. V gave up 4 bases and J gave up 2 bases, with 12 bases separating them. The CDR3 loop spans 14 amino acids. The CDR3 reads CASSTDGQNYGYTF. The CDR3 DNA sequence: TGCGCCAGCAGCACGGACGGGCAAAACTATGGCTACACCTTC. The full variable domain, rest sourced from reference TRBV5-1 and TRBJ1-2, is KAGVTQTPRYLIKTRGQQVTLSCSPISGHRSVSWYQQTPGQGLQFLFEYFSETQRNKGNFPGRFSGRQFSNSRSEMNVSTLELGDSALYLCASSTDGQNYGYTFGSGTRLTVV.

This chain uses TRBV5-1 with TRBJ1-1, with unresolved D. With 5 bases removed from V and 1 base from J, the gap between germline ends came to 9 bases. Germline CDR1 and CDR2: SGHRS and YFSETQ. CDR3 length: 13 amino acids. CDR3 bases: TGCGCCAGCAGTGATGCGGGGAACACTGAAGCTTTCTTT. Protein sequence: CASSDAGNTEAFF.

The rearrangement joins TRBV25-1 to TRBJ1-4; TRBD1 matches 8 bases. The CDR3 covers 17 residues. V lost 2 bases to trimming and J lost 2 bases; unmatched junction nucleotides: 7. Per germline, CDR1 MGHDK and CDR2 SYGVNS. The CDR3 protein is CASSERTGLTTNEKLFF. The DNA for the CDR3 is TGTGCCAGCAGTGAACGGACAGGGTTGACCACTAATGAAAAACTGTTTTTT.

The chain recombines TRBV5-6 with TRBJ2-5; no firm D call. Germline CDR1 is SGHDT and CDR2 is YYEEEE. The CDR3 sequence is 15 residues long. V lost 2 bases and J 5 bases, leaving 16 bases between the germline ends. The CDR3 DNA reads as TGTGCCAGCAGCTTCGCACCGACCGGCGGCGAGACCCAGTACTTC. This translates into CASSFAPTGGETQYF.

This clone came up once. The J gene is TRBJ2-3, the V gene TRBV7-2; D unclear. The V and J ends lost 1 base and 1 base respectively, with 15 bases between them. The germline V gene has CDR1 SGHTA and CDR2 FQGNSA. The CDR3 covers 17 residues. As DNA, the CDR3 is TGTGCCAGCAGCTTAGTGGAAGGACGGGCAGGCACAGATACGCAGTATTTT. Amino acid sequence: CASSLVEGRAGTDTQYF.

The chain combines TRBV13 with TRBJ2-1; TRBD2 aligns across 16 bases. V gave up 5 bases and J gave up 16 bases; unmatched junction bases: 5. CDR1 and CDR2 (germline): PRHDT, FYEKMQ (reference sequence). The CDR3 consists of 13 residues. CDR3 region: CASSPGLAGGRFF. Written as DNA, the CDR3 is TGTGCCAGCAGCCCGGGACTAGCGGGGGGGAGATTCTTC.

This clone was found many times. This sequence joins TRBV19 and TRBJ1-2; 8 bases line up with TRBD1. The CDR3 length is 12 residues. With 5 bases clipped from V and 8 bases from J, the junction kept 4 bases outside the gene matches. The germline gives CDR1 LNHDA, CDR2 SQIVND (reference sequence). In DNA form, the CDR3 reads TGTGCCAGTAGTGGACCAGGGGGCGGCTACACCTTC. Translating gives CASSGPGGGYTF.

The genes are TRBV21-1 and TRBJ2-7. TRBV21-1 is listed as a pseudogene. CDR3 length equals 14 residues. CDR3 residues: CASSQGTASYEQYF. CDR3 nucleotides: TGTGCCAGCAGCCAAGGGACCGCGTCCTACGAGCAGTACTTC.

The V and J genes are TRBV10-1 and TRBJ1-4; D unresolved. From germline, CDR1 is WNHNN and CDR2 SYGVQD (reference sequence). The V end lost 3 bases, the J end lost 8 bases, and 7 bases lay between the germline ends. The CDR3 extends over 12 amino acids. CDR3 sequence reads: CASSELGEKLFF. DNA for the CDR3: TGCGCCAGCAGTGAACTCGGAGAAAAACTGTTTTTT.

CDR3 nucleotide sequence: TGTGCCAGCAGAAAGGGCGGGAGTGGAAGGGAGAATTCACCCCTCCACTTT. Translated, it gives CASRKGGSGRENSPLHF. This rearrangement joins TRBV21-1 to TRBJ1-6. TRBV21-1 is a recognized pseudogene. The length of the CDR3 is 17 residues.

This sequence joins TRBV5-4 and TRBJ2-7, with 7 bases lining up with TRBD1. The V segment lost 1 base and the J segment 5 bases; nucleotides outside the gene matches: 9. The germline V gene has CDR1 SGHNT and CDR2 YYREEE (reference sequence). The CDR3 is 15 residues long. DNA for the CDR3: TGTGCCAGCAGCTTGTGGGAGACAGGGAGCCACGAGCAGTACTTC. Translating gives CASSLWETGSHEQYF. The whole variable domain, filled in from reference TRBV5-4 and TRBJ2-7, reads ETGVTQSPTHLIKTRGQQVTLRCSSQSGHNTVSWYQQALGQGPQFIFQYYREEENGRGNFPPRFSGLQFPNYSSELNVNALELDDSALYLCASSLWETGSHEQYFGPGTRLTVT.

This clone has only a few counts. The CDR3, as DNA: TGTGCCATCAGTGTGAGCGGGGGACATAAGGAGCAGTTCTTC. Translation gives CAISVSGGHKEQFF. The chain couples TRBV10-3 to TRBJ2-1; 8 bases fit TRBD2. The CDR3 is 14 amino acids. V was clipped by 4 bases and J by 10 bases; unmatched bases: 9. Looked up from germline, CDR1 is ENHRY and CDR2 is SYGVKD.

The rearrangement joins TRBV10-3 to TRBJ2-1, with 13 bases lining up with TRBD2. V was pared by 6 bases and J by 6 bases, with 11 bases of the junction left unmatched. CDR3 length: 17 residues. Germline CDR1 and CDR2: ENHRY and SYGVKD. The CDR3, as DNA: TGTGCCATCAGCGCCACTAGCGGGGGGGCCTGGGTCAATGAGCAGTTCTTC. It translates to CAISATSGGAWVNEQFF.

The chain employs TRBV4-1 and TRBJ2-3; tentative D call: TRBD1 (6 bases). The CDR3 sequence is 15 residues long. The germline gives CDR1 MGHRA, CDR2 YSYEKL. V was shortened by 0 bases and J by 3 bases, with 10 bases between the two germline ends. The CDR3 region is CASSQEVRGTDTQYF. As DNA, the CDR3 is TGCGCCAGCAGCCAAGAAGTGAGGGGGACAGATACGCAGTATTTT.

This clone came up once. The chain combines TRBV24-1 with TRBJ2-5, with no clear D. This CDR3 contains 13 residues. The V gene's germline CDR1 is KGHDR and CDR2 SFDVKD. With 5 bases removed from V and 5 bases from J, the gap between germline ends came to 11 bases. CDR3 amino acids: CATSVPDRETQYF. CDR3 coding DNA: TGTGCCACCAGTGTCCCAGATCGGGAGACCCAGTACTTC.

The V call is TRBV5-1, the J call TRBJ2-5, with 10 nucleotides matching TRBD1. V was pared by 4 bases and J by 7 bases, with 10 bases of the junction left unmatched. Germline CDR1 and CDR2: SGHRS and YFSETQ. This CDR3 has 15 amino acids. This CDR3 is CASSPGGQGTGTQYF. In nucleotides, the CDR3 is TGCGCCAGCAGCCCGGGGGGACAGGGGACGGGGACCCAGTACTTC.

The chain uses TRBV6-5 and TRBJ1-5; 7 nucleotides align to TRBD1. This CDR3 spans 14 amino acids. The J segment lost 9 bases and the V segment lost 5 bases, leaving 10 bases of the junction unmatched. Germline V gene data show CDR1 as MNHEY and CDR2 as SVGAGI. CDR3 region: CASSTGDSPSPQHF. CDR3 nucleotides: TGTGCCAGCAGTACCGGGGACAGCCCATCGCCCCAGCATTTT.

The chain has TRBV5-1 and TRBJ2-3; the match to TRBD2 covers 7 bases. Germline V CDR1 and CDR2: SGHRS, YFSETQ. V lost 2 bases to trimming and J lost 4 bases; unmatched junction nucleotides: 4. This CDR3 has 14 amino acids. The CDR3 region has the DNA TGCGCCAGCAGCTTCAGTGGGGGGGCAGATACGCAGTATTTT. It codes for CASSFSGGADTQYF.